One and the same sample provided the 7 T cell receptor beta chains below, sequenced in a study of shared clonotypes between healthy human individuals. Some clones are missing from TCRdb's copy, which holds only in-frame ones; the method was immunoSEQ multiplex PCR. The sample records hundreds of thousands of clones, roughly 92% being singletons. It was CD45RO-negative cells, positively selected for CCR7, that made up naive CD8 cells, with terminally differentiated effector memory CD45RA+ cells excluded. The sequencing sample was made of naive CD8+ T cells sorted from blood. The source is a young man in good health.

This sequence joins TRBV29-1 and TRBJ1-4; D gene uncertain. The CDR3 runs to 14 residues. From germline, CDR1 is SQVTM and CDR2 ANQGSEA. Trimming removed 3 bases at V and 7 bases at J, with 15 bases between. In nucleotides, the CDR3 is TGCAGCGTTGACTTGGACGGTTTTGGTGAAAAACTGTTTTTT. Protein: CSVDLDGFGEKLFF.

The rearrangement links TRBV10-3 to TRBJ2-2, with 9 bases aligning to TRBD1. Germline CDR1 reads ENHRY; CDR2 reads SYGVKD. The ends lost 6 bases at V and 7 bases at J; junction bases unmatched: 24. The CDR3 has 20 residues. The CDR3 bases are TGTGCCATCAGGGAAACCGGGACAGGGCGCTTGAGGGGACTGTACGGGGAGCTGTTTTTT. Its translation: CAIRETGTGRLRGLYGELFF.

This chain connects TRBV7-9 to TRBJ2-7; unclear D gene. CDR3 length equals 16 residues. Germline V gives CDR1 SEHNR, CDR2 FQNEAQ (reference sequence). Trimming removed 1 base at V and 6 bases at J, with 19 bases between. This chain's CDR3 is CASSLVVAFGYGEQYF. The CDR3 nucleotides read TGTGCCAGCAGCTTAGTTGTGGCTTTTGGGTACGGCGAGCAGTACTTC.

The chain employs TRBV7-8 and TRBJ1-5; perhaps TRBD1 as D (6 bases). V gave up 5 bases and J gave up 4 bases, with 15 bases separating them. CDR3 length equals 15 residues. The germline gives CDR1 SGHVS, CDR2 FQNEAQ. The CDR3 nucleotides read TGTGCCAGCAGCCCTCGGAGGACAGATAATCAGCCCCAGCATTTT. Its translation: CASSPRRTDNQPQHF.

The chain joins TRBV18 to TRBJ2-7; no definite D call. In germline, CDR1 is KGHSH, CDR2 LQKENI. V was clipped by 2 bases and J by 0 bases, with 11 bases between them. CDR3 length: 15 amino acids. The CDR3 loop is CASSPESALSYEQYF. DNA for the CDR3: TGTGCCAGCTCACCAGAGAGCGCCCTCTCCTACGAGCAGTACTTC.

This chain uses TRBV27 with TRBJ1-5, with D unclear. Looked up from germline, CDR1 is MNHEY and CDR2 is SMNVEV (reference sequence). V was pared by 5 bases and J by 0 bases, with 8 bases between. CDR3 length equals 14 residues. The CDR3 reads CASSDKLSNQPQHF. In DNA, the CDR3 is TGTGCCAGCAGTGACAAACTTAGCAATCAGCCCCAGCATTTT.

The chain combines TRBV6-5 with TRBJ2-1; possible D gene TRBD2, 5 bases. V lost 0 bases, J lost 6 bases, and 9 bases lay in between. Per the germline V gene, CDR1 is MNHEY and CDR2 is SVGAGI. There are 14 residues in the CDR3. Here the CDR3 DNA reads TGTGCCAGCAGTTACTCGTCCGGGATCAATGAGCAGTTCTTC. It encodes CASSYSSGINEQFF.